The rows below give T cell receptor beta chains drawn from one sample of a study of shared clonotypes between healthy human individuals. The data were produced by immunoSEQ multiplex PCR, yet TCRdb's version contains in-frame clones alone and is incomplete. Of roughly 1.4 million clones listed, 98% are singletons. The sample was naive CD4+ T cells sorted from blood. The receptors shown here come from a man aged 25-40 years in good health. Each CDR3 is given with its conserved first and last residue. A D gene is named only where the DNA matches it firmly.

CDR3 length: 15; D gene: TRBD1; J gene: TRBJ1-1; V gene: TRBV19; CDR3 protein: CASSRTGTVRTEAFF
CDR3 length: 11; D gene: .; J gene: TRBJ1-1; V gene: TRBV12-5; CDR3 protein: CASGNDTEAFF
CDR3 length: 19; D gene: TRBD2; J gene: TRBJ2-3; V gene: TRBV7-8; CDR3 protein: CASSLYPKRSLAFPDTQYF
CDR3 length: 17; D gene: .; J gene: TRBJ2-3; V gene: TRBV29-1; CDR3 protein: CSVEGGSPPWGTDTQYF
CDR3 length: 14; D gene: .; J gene: TRBJ1-5; V gene: TRBV10-3; CDR3 protein: CAIRGELFGQPQHF
CDR3 length: 15; D gene: .; J gene: TRBJ1-2; V gene: TRBV7-9; CDR3 protein: CASSLIQAPVYGYTF
CDR3 length: 14; D gene: .; J gene: TRBJ2-7; V gene: TRBV29-1; CDR3 protein: CSVGVSEAGYEQYF
CDR3 length: 17; D gene: TRBD1; J gene: TRBJ2-3; V gene: TRBV13; CDR3 protein: CASSHGGTGGAADTQYF
CDR3 length: 12; D gene: TRBD1; J gene: TRBJ1-2; V gene: TRBV7-3; CDR3 protein: CASQTGFDGYTF
CDR3 length: 15; D gene: TRBD1; J gene: TRBJ1-2; V gene: TRBV6-5; CDR3 protein: CASRLGQGAPGVYTF
CDR3 length: 19; D gene: .; J gene: TRBJ2-3; V gene: TRBV14; CDR3 protein: CASSYLEGGRRTWGDTQYF
CDR3 length: 14; D gene: .; J gene: TRBJ2-1; V gene: TRBV18; CDR3 protein: CATSGTRSYNEQFF
CDR3 length: 13; D gene: TRBD1; J gene: TRBJ2-5; V gene: TRBV5-5; CDR3 protein: CASTKRTGGNEYF
CDR3 length: 13; D gene: .; J gene: TRBJ1-2; V gene: TRBV5-6; CDR3 protein: CASSLQMNYGYTF
CDR3 length: 19; D gene: TRBD2; J gene: TRBJ2-1; V gene: TRBV5-1; CDR3 protein: CASSLPGLAGVRSYNEQFF
CDR3 length: 14; D gene: TRBD2; J gene: TRBJ2-3; V gene: TRBV5-1; CDR3 protein: CASSSIAGEDTQYF
CDR3 length: 14; D gene: TRBD1; J gene: TRBJ2-7; V gene: TRBV6-1; CDR3 protein: CASTLGTGYYEQYF
CDR3 length: 14; D gene: TRBD1; J gene: TRBJ1-2; V gene: TRBV2; CDR3 protein: CATLVGTGVGGYTF
CDR3 length: 15; D gene: TRBD2; J gene: TRBJ2-1; V gene: TRBV28; CDR3 protein: CASSYEREWYNEQFF
CDR3 length: 13; D gene: .; J gene: TRBJ1-2; V gene: TRBV28; CDR3 protein: CASSEARYHGYTF
CDR3 length: 14; D gene: .; J gene: TRBJ2-7; V gene: TRBV29-1; CDR3 protein: CSVEGQGRKHEQYF
CDR3 length: 17; D gene: TRBD2; J gene: TRBJ2-7; V gene: TRBV6-1; CDR3 protein: CASSEEVGLAGGSEQYF
CDR3 length: 15; D gene: .; J gene: TRBJ2-2; V gene: TRBV28; CDR3 protein: CASSSDSSYTGELFF
CDR3 length: 14; D gene: .; J gene: TRBJ1-2; V gene: TRBV4-2; CDR3 protein: CASSQGSTNYGYTF
CDR3 length: 15; D gene: .; J gene: TRBJ2-7; V gene: TRBV19; CDR3 protein: CASKPDTMSSYEQYF
CDR3 length: 15; D gene: .; J gene: TRBJ2-1; V gene: TRBV11-3; CDR3 protein: CASSFDAEAYNEQFF
CDR3 length: 14; D gene: .; J gene: TRBJ2-7; V gene: TRBV11-3; CDR3 protein: CASSLGTGPYEQYF
CDR3 length: 14; D gene: .; J gene: TRBJ1-5; V gene: TRBV6-4; CDR3 protein: CASSVDSSNRPQHF
CDR3 length: 13; D gene: .; J gene: TRBJ1-2; V gene: TRBV28; CDR3 protein: CASSSGQHYGYTF
CDR3 length: 12; D gene: .; J gene: TRBJ1-2; V gene: TRBV30; CDR3 protein: CAWAPGGYGYTF
CDR3 length: 13; D gene: TRBD1; J gene: TRBJ1-3; V gene: TRBV11-2; CDR3 protein: CASSTGQRNTIYF
CDR3 length: 13; D gene: .; J gene: TRBJ2-5; V gene: TRBV6-5; CDR3 protein: CASSYAGLETQYF
CDR3 length: 15; D gene: .; J gene: TRBJ1-1; V gene: TRBV5-1; CDR3 protein: CASSRYLGEAAEAFF
CDR3 length: 15; D gene: TRBD2; J gene: TRBJ2-7; V gene: TRBV10-3; CDR3 protein: CAISETEAGGYEQYF
CDR3 length: 16; D gene: .; J gene: TRBJ1-5; V gene: TRBV7-6; CDR3 protein: CASSPDVRTVQQPQHF
CDR3 length: 15; D gene: .; J gene: TRBJ2-3; V gene: TRBV7-2; CDR3 protein: CASSLATMRTDTQYF
CDR3 length: 15; D gene: TRBD2; J gene: TRBJ2-2; V gene: TRBV9; CDR3 protein: CASSPGTSGRLELFF
CDR3 length: 17; D gene: .; J gene: TRBJ1-5; V gene: TRBV15; CDR3 protein: CATSRDRGVGSNQPQHF
CDR3 length: 14; D gene: TRBD2; J gene: TRBJ2-5; V gene: TRBV6-5; CDR3 protein: CASSYTSGRETQYF
CDR3 length: 14; D gene: .; J gene: TRBJ2-7; V gene: TRBV25-1; CDR3 protein: CASSVTGFPYEQYF